This TCR beta chain was sequenced in a study of cytomegalovirus exposure and HLA in healthy donors. 13 Jbeta primers and 60 Vbeta primers were used for the PCR. Clones were sequenced by immunoSEQ multiplex PCR, and TCRdb holds only the in-frame ones, with some missing. Found here are about 110,000 clones, roughly 70% of them singletons; the top ten hold approximately 10%. Sequencing used PBMCs. This clonotype was obtained from a man between 40 and 49 years old in good health and CMV-seropositive.

The CDR3: CAWRGRQGEIYGYTF. The CDR3 DNA sequence: TGTGCCTGGAGGGGCAGACAGGGAGAAATCTATGGCTACACCTTC. The chain joins TRBV30 to TRBJ1-2; 7 bases line up with TRBD1. Germline V gene lookup returns CDR1 GTSNPN and CDR2 SVGIG (reference sequence). With V trimmed by 3 bases and J by 4 bases, 11 bases remained unmatched. There are 15 residues in the CDR3.